This T cell receptor (beta chain) was documented in a study of blood T cell repertoires in COVID-19. Study-level background: Specimens from acute and convalescent COVID-19 originated in the United States, Italy and Spain. The analysed material was cDNA or gDNA that came from T cells, B-cell-depleted T cells, or PBMCs.

Authors' processing steps: Estimation of nucleated cell counts was performed using reference gene primer amplification. Assay used: immunoSEQ multiplex PCR; TCRdb lists only in-frame clones, some missing. V, J and clone size reflect that table, while D and trimming were determined from the DNA. Here the sample spans about 100,000 clones, roughly 87% being singletons. This CDR3 has 15 residues. From germline, CDR1 is SGDLS and CDR2 YYNGEE. Unmatched junction bases numbered 5, after V lost 0 bases and J lost 6 bases. This chain joins TRBV9 and TRBJ2-1, with 8 nucleotides matching TRBD1. The sequencing sample was made of peripheral blood. This clonotype was sampled from a man aged 25 to 40 in a cohort sampled during active COVID-19. The CDR3 coding sequence is TGTGCCAGCAGCGTAGGGACAGGGCTGTCCAATGAGCAGTTCTTC. Translated, it gives CASSVGTGLSNEQFF.